This T cell receptor (beta chain) comes out of a study of blood T cell repertoires in COVID-19. Study-level information: Samples came from the United States, Italy and Spain, spanning acute and convalescent COVID-19.

The CDR3 covers 15 residues. Looked up from germline, CDR1 is LGHDT and CDR2 is YNNKEL (reference sequence). Unmatched junction bases numbered 2, after V lost 0 bases and J lost 4 bases. In the original processing: How many nucleated cells were present was estimated from reference gene primer amplification. The repertoire was sequenced with immunoSEQ multiplex PCR; TCRdb's copy has only in-frame clones and lacks some. That table gives V, J and clone size, and the DNA gave D and trimming. The sample includes about 140,000 clones, approximately 78% of them seen just once. The sample taken for sequencing was peripheral blood. This chain joins TRBV3-1 (or the pseudogene TRBV3-2) and TRBJ1-3; 8 nucleotides match TRBD1. This TCR derives from a woman older than 75 with acute or convalescent COVID-19. CDR3 amino acids: CASSQDRGLGNTIYF. For the CDR3, the DNA is TGTGCCAGCAGCCAAGACAGGGGGCTCGGAAACACCATATATTTT.